This T cell receptor beta chain was captured by sequencing in a study of Tregs in tolerant kidney transplant recipients. The germline V gene encodes CDR1 SGHVS and CDR2 FQNEAQ. There are 16 residues in the CDR3. V shed 6 bases and J shed 1 base, with 16 bases lying between them. This clone has a single count. Repertoires were generated with immunoSEQ multiplex PCR, while TCRdb's copy carries only in-frame clones and drops some. The repertoire holds 85,000 to 90,000 clones, with approximately 90% as singletons. The sequence was collected from a human donor in good health. The genes are TRBV7-8 and TRBJ2-1, with D possibly matching TRBD2 (6 bases). Sequenced material: CD8+ T cells from blood. DNA of the CDR3: TGTGCCAGCAGTCCCGGGGGAGATTGGTCCTACAATGAGCAGTTCTTC. Translation: CASSPGGDWSYNEQFF.